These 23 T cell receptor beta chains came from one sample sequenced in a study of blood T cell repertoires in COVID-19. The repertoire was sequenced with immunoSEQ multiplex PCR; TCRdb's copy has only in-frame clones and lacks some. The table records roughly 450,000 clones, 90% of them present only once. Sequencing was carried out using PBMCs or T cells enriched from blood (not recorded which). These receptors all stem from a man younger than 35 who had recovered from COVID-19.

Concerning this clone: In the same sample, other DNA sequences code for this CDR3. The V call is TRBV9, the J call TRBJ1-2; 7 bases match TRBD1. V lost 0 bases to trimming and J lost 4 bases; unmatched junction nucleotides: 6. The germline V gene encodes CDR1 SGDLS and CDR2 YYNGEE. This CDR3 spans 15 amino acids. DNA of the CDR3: TGTGCCAGCAGCGTAGAGGCAGGGGGAGGCTATGGCTACACCTTC. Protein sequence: CASSVEAGGGYGYTF.

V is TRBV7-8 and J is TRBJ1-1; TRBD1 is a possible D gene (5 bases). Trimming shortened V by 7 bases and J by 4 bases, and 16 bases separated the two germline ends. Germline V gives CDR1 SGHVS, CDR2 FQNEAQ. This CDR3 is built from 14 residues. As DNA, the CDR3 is TGTGCCAGCATCAAGACCAGGGTCGGCACTGAAGCTTTCTTT. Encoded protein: CASIKTRVGTEAFF.

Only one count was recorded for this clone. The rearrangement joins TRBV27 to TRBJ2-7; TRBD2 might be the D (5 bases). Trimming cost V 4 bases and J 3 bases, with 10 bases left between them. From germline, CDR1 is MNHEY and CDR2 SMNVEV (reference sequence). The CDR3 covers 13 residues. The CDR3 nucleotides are TGTGCCAGCAGTTACGGACTCAACTACGAGCAGTACTTC. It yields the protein CASSYGLNYEQYF.

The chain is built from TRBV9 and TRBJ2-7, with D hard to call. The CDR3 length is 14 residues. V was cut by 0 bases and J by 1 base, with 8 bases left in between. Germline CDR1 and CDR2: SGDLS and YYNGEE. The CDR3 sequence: CASSVGSSSYEQYF. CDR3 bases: TGTGCCAGCAGCGTAGGGAGCAGTTCCTACGAGCAGTACTTC. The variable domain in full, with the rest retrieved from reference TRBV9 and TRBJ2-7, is DSGVTQTPKHLITATGQRVTLRCSPRSGDLSVYWYQQSLDQGLQFLIQYYNGEERAKGNILERFSAQQFPDLHSELNLSSLELGDSALYFCASSVGSSSYEQYFGPGTRLTVT.

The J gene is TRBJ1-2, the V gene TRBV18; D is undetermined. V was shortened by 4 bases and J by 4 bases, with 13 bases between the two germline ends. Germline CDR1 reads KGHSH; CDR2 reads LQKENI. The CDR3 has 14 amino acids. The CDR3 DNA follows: TGTGCCAGCTCACGCGGAACCAGTGGCTATGGCTACACCTTC. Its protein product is CASSRGTSGYGYTF.

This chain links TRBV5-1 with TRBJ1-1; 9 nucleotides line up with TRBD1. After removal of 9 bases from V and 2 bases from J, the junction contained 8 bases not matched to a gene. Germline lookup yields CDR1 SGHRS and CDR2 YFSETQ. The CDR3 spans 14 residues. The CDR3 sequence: CATKGDRANTEAFF. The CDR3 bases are TGCGCCACCAAAGGGGACAGGGCTAACACTGAAGCTTTCTTT.

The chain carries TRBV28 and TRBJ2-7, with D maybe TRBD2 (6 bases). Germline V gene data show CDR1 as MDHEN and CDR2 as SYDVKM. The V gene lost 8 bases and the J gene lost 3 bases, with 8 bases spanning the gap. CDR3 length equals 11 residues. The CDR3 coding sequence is TGTGCCAGCGGGAGGAGCTACGAGCAGTACTTC. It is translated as CASGRSYEQYF.

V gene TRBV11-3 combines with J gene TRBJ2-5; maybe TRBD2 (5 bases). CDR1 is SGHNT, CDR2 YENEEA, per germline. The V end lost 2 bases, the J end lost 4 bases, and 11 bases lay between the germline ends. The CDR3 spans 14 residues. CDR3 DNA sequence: TGTGCCAGCAGCTTACACTCAGGAGGAGAGACCCAGTACTTC. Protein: CASSLHSGGETQYF.

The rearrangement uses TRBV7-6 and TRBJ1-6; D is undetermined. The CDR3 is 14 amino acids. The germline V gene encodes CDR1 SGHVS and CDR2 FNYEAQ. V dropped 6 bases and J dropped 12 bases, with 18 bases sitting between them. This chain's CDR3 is CASRRGISTQPLHF. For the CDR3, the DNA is TGTGCCAGCAGGAGAGGGATCTCCACGCAACCCCTCCACTTT.

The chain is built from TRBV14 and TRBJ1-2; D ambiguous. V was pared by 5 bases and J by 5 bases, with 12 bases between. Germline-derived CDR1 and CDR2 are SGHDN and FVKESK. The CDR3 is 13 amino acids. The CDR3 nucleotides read TGTGCCAGCAGCTCCTCCGTCCTATATGGCTACACCTTC. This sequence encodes CASSSSVLYGYTF.

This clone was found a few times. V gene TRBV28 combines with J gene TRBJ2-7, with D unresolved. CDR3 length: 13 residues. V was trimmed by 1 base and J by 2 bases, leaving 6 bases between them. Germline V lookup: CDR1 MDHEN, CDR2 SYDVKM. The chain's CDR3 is CASSLSSAYEQYF. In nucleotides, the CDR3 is TGTGCCAGCAGTTTATCCAGTGCCTACGAGCAGTACTTC.

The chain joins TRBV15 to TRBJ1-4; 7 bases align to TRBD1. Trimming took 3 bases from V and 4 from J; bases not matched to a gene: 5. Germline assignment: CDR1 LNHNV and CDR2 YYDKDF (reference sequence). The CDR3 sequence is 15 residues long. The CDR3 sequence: CATSRDGTVNEKLFF. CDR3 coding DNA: TGTGCCACCAGCAGGGACGGGACAGTTAATGAAAAACTGTTTTTT.

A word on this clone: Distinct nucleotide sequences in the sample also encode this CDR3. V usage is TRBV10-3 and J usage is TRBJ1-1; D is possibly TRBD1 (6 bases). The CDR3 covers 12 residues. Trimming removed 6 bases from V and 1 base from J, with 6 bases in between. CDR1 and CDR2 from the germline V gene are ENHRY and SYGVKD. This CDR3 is CAIRGANTEAFF. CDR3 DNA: TGTGCCATCAGGGGGGCGAACACTGAAGCTTTCTTT.

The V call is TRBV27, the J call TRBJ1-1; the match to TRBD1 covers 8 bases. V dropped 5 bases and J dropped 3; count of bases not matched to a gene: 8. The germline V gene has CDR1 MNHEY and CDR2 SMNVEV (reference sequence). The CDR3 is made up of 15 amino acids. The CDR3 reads CASSPPDRVDTEAFF. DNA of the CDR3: TGTGCCAGCAGTCCTCCGGACAGGGTTGACACTGAAGCTTTCTTT.

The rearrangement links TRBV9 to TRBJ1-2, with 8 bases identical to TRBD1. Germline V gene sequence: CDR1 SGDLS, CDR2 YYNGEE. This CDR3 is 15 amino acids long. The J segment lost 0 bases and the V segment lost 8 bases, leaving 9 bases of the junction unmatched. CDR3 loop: CARYTGTGPNYGYTF. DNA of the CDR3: TGTGCCAGGTATACCGGGACAGGCCCTAACTATGGCTACACCTTC. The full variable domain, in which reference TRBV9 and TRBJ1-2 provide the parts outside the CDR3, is DSGVTQTPKHLITATGQRVTLRCSPRSGDLSVYWYQQSLDQGLQFLIQYYNGEERAKGNILERFSAQQFPDLHSELNLSSLELGDSALYFCARYTGTGPNYGYTFGSGTRLTVV.

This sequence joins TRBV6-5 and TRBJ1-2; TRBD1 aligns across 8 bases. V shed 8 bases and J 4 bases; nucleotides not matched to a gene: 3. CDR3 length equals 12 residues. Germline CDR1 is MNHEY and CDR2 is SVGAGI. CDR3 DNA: TGTGCCAGCTCGACAGGGGCCTATGGCTACACCTTC. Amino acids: CASSTGAYGYTF.

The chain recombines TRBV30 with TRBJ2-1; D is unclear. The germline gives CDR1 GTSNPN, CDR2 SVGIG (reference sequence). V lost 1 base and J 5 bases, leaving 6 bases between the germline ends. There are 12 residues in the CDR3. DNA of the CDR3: TGTGCCTGGAGTGCCATAGACAATGAGCAGTTCTTC. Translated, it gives CAWSAIDNEQFF. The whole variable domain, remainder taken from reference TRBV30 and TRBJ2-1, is SQTIHQWPATLVQPVGSPLSLECTVEGTSNPNLYWYRQAAGRGLQLLFYSVGIGQISSEVPQNLSASRPQDRQFILSSKKLLLSDSGFYLCAWSAIDNEQFFGPGTRLTVL.

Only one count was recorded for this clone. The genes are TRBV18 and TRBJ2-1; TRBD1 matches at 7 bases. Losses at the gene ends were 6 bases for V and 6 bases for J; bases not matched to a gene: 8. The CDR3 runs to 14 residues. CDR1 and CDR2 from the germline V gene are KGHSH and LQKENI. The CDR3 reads CASSVQAGGNEQFF. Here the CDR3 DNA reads TGTGCCAGCTCCGTGCAAGCAGGGGGCAATGAGCAGTTCTTC.

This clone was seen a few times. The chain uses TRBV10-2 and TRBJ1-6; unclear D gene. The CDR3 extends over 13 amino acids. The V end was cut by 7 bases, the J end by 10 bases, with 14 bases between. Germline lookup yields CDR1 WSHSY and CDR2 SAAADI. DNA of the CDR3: TGCGCCAGCACGTCCATCGAGGAGTCACCCCTCCACTTT. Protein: CASTSIEESPLHF.

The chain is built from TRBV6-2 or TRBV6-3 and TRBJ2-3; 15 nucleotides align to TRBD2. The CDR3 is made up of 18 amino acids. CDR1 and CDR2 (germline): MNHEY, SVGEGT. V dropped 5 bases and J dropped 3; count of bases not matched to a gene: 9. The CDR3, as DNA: TGTGCCAGCAGTCGGACTAGCGGGAGGGCCTTGAGAACAGATACGCAGTATTTT. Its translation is CASSRTSGRALRTDTQYF.

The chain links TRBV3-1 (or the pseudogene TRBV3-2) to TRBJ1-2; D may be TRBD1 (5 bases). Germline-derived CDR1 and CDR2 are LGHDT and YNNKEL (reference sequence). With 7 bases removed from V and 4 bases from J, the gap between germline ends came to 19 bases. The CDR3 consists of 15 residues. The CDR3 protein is CASTSSGRGSYGYTF. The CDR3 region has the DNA TGTGCCAGCACCTCAAGCGGCCGGGGGTCCTATGGCTACACCTTC.

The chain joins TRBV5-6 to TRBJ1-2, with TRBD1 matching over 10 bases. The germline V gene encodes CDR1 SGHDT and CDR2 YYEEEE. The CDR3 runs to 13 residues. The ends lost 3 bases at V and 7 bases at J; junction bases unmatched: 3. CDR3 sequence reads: CASSYGDRGGYTF. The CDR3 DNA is TGTGCCAGCAGCTACGGGGACAGGGGTGGCTACACCTTC.

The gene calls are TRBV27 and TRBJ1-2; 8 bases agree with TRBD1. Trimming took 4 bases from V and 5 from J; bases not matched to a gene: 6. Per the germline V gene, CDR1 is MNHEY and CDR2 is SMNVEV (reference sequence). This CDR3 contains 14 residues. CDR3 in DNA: TGTGCCAGCAGTTCCGGGACAGGAGCTTATGGCTACACCTTC. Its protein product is CASSSGTGAYGYTF.